What follows is one TCR beta chain and its context. This entry is derived from a study of CD8 T cells in Susac syndrome. RNA, at about 0.45 to 1 ug, was reverse transcribed with random hexamers. immunoSEQ multiplex PCR amplified TCR beta CDR3 across 54 Vbeta, 13 Jbeta. TCRdb re-analysed the immunoSEQ multiplex PCR reads in MiXCR, keeping a single row per CDR3 protein. The sample contains around 200,000 distinct CDR3 sequences, about 94% of which appear only once. Germline V gives CDR1 SGHTA, CDR2 FQGNSA. This CDR3 is built from 12 residues. V gave up 1 base and J gave up 9 bases, with 7 bases separating them.

The rearrangement links TRBV7-2 to TRBJ2-1; D may be TRBD1 or TRBD2 (5 bases each). The TCR originated in a human donor with multiple sclerosis. Sequencing input: CD4+ T cells from PBMCs. The CDR3 protein is CASSLGGGEQFF. The DNA of the CDR3 is TGTGCCAGCAGCTTAGGTGGGGGTGAGCAGTTCTTC. The variable domain in full, with the rest retrieved from reference TRBV7-2 and TRBJ2-1, is GAGVSQSPSNKVTEKGKDVELRCDPISGHTALYWYRQSLGQGLEFLIYFQGNSAPDKSGLPSDRFSAERTGGSVSTLTIQRTQQEDSAVYLCASSLGGGEQFFGPGTRLTVL.